Shown below are 18 T cell receptor beta chains from a single sample sequenced in a study of Ad26.COV2.S vaccination and SARS-CoV-2 variants. The treatment here: around 19 received Ad26.COV2.S at low or high dose, single or two shots; 5 received placebo; per-sample allocation not given. Collection of samples fell on day 63 after the first vaccine or placebo injection. Profiled with immunoSEQ multiplex PCR; TCRdb holds only in-frame clones, not every one. Of roughly 380,000 clones listed, over 75% are singletons. The sample in question was peripheral blood, obtained in a trial of Ad26.COV2.S vaccine versus placebo. These TCRs come from a person between 18 and 65 years old who received the Ad26.COV2.S COVID-19 vaccine or a placebo.

The J gene is TRBJ2-7, the V gene TRBV6-5, with 10 bases aligning to TRBD2. Germline V gives CDR1 MNHEY, CDR2 SVGAGI. The CDR3 totals 14 residues. V gave up 6 bases and J gave up 3 bases; unmatched junction bases: 5. CDR3 amino acids: CASRRAGGDYEQYF. The DNA for the CDR3 is TGTGCCAGCAGACGAGCGGGGGGGGACTACGAGCAGTACTTC.

The chain uses TRBV5-1 and TRBJ1-1, with D possibly being TRBD1 (5 bases). The CDR3 is 14 residues long. The germline gives CDR1 SGHRS, CDR2 YFSETQ. Trimming left V 0 bases short and J 4 bases short, with 10 bases between. CDR3 amino acids: CASSLGLGVTEAFF. The CDR3, as DNA: TGCGCCAGCAGCTTGGGGTTGGGGGTCACTGAAGCTTTCTTT.

Only a few counts were recorded for this clone. This chain joins TRBV19 and TRBJ2-7; tentative D call: TRBD2 (5 bases). V lost 4 bases and J lost 7, with 17 bases in between. CDR3 length: 14 amino acids. CDR1 LNHDA and CDR2 SQIVND come from the germline V gene (reference sequence). The CDR3 DNA is TGTGCCAGTAGTAAAGAGGGCCGGACGTTAGAGCAGTACTTC. Translating gives CASSKEGRTLEQYF. Full variable domain (outside the CDR3, taken from reference TRBV19 and TRBJ2-7): DGGITQSPKYLFRKEGQNVTLSCEQNLNHDAMYWYRQDPGQGLRLIYYSQIVNDFQKGDIAEGYSVSREKKESFPLTVTSAQKNPTAFYLCASSKEGRTLEQYFGPGTRLTVT.

The CDR3 protein is CASSHGDQPQHF. The CDR3 DNA reads TGTGCCAGCAGCCATGGAGATCAGCCCCAGCATTTT. This chain connects TRBV3-1 (or the pseudogene TRBV3-2) to TRBJ1-5; D is unclear. Trimming took off 3 bases at V and 5 bases at J, with 5 bases between the two ends. The germline gives CDR1 LGHDT, CDR2 YNNKEL (reference sequence). The CDR3 runs to 12 residues.

This clone was detected only once. This chain connects TRBV10-3 to TRBJ1-3, with a weak D call TRBD1 (5 bases). Germline-derived CDR1 and CDR2 are ENHRY and SYGVKD. V dropped 10 bases and J dropped 3 bases, with 13 bases sitting between them. This CDR3 is built from 13 residues. DNA of the CDR3: TGTGCCACCTCTGGGGCAGGTGGAAACACCATATATTTT. It is translated as CATSGAGGNTIYF.

This clone was picked up a small number of times. The chain joins TRBV25-1 to TRBJ1-1, with D possibly being TRBD1 (5 bases). V lost 7 bases and J 7 bases, leaving 13 bases between the germline ends. Germline CDR1 is MGHDK and CDR2 is SYGVNS. This CDR3 contains 12 residues. The CDR3 sequence: CASTSQGFEAFF. The DNA for the CDR3 is TGTGCCAGCACCTCCCAGGGCTTTGAAGCTTTCTTT.

The gene calls are TRBV15 and TRBJ2-7; 9 nucleotides line up with TRBD1. Germline CDR1 LNHNV, CDR2 YYDKDF (reference sequence). J was trimmed by 6 bases and V by 2 bases; bases with no gene match: 14. This CDR3 has 17 amino acids. In DNA, the CDR3 is TGTGCCACCAGCAGATCTAGGGTAATAGGACAGGGGTCCGAGCAGTACTTC. As protein: CATSRSRVIGQGSEQYF. Filled out from reference TRBV15 and TRBJ2-7, the complete variable domain reads DAMVIQNPRYQVTQFGKPVTLSCSQTLNHNVMYWYQQKSSQAPKLLFHYYDKDFNNEADTPDNFQSRRPNTSFCFLDIRSPGLGDTAMYLCATSRSRVIGQGSEQYFGPGTRLTVT.

As concerns this clone: Other DNA sequences in the sample encode the same CDR3. The chain joins TRBV9 to TRBJ1-1; unclear D gene. Trimming removed 1 base from V and 0 bases from J, with 4 bases in between. This CDR3 is built from 13 residues. Germline values: CDR1 SGDLS, CDR2 YYNGEE. As DNA, the CDR3 is TGTGCCAGCAGCGTATCAGTGAACACTGAAGCTTTCTTT. Translation gives CASSVSVNTEAFF.

The chain has TRBV23-1 and TRBJ1-5; D call uncertain. TRBV23-1 is sorted into the ORF group, with uncertain function. V was cut by 7 bases and J by 6 bases, with 10 bases left in between. CDR3 size: 12 residues. The CDR3 loop reads CASTGRSQPQHF. In DNA form, the CDR3 reads TGCGCCAGCACTGGGAGAAGTCAGCCCCAGCATTTT.

This chain joins TRBV5-1 and TRBJ2-3, with no clear D. The germline V gene has CDR1 SGHRS and CDR2 YFSETQ. This CDR3 spans 12 amino acids. The germline V and J ends were trimmed by 0 bases and 9 bases, with 8 bases remaining between them. The CDR3 loop reads CASSLEAGTQYF. CDR3 sequence (DNA): TGCGCCAGCAGCTTGGAGGCAGGCACGCAGTATTTT.

This clone occurred once. V usage is TRBV21-1 and J usage is TRBJ1-4. TRBV21-1 is a pseudogene locus. This CDR3 spans 15 amino acids. CDR3 sequence (DNA): TGTGCCAGCACGTCCGGGGAACCCACTAATGAAAAACTGTTTTTT. This codes for CASTSGEPTNEKLFF.

As regards this clone: Other DNA sequences within the sample encode an identical CDR3. The CDR3 sequence is CASSPSGVGTDTQYF. The CDR3 DNA reads TGTGCCAGCAGCCCGTCGGGGGTGGGCACAGATACGCAGTATTTT. The chain recombines TRBV7-2 with TRBJ2-3; D is perhaps TRBD2 (6 bases). The germline V and J ends were trimmed by 5 bases and 1 base, with 13 bases remaining between them. Germline V CDR1 and CDR2: SGHTA, FQGNSA. This CDR3 spans 15 amino acids.

The chain combines TRBV7-2 with TRBJ1-4; the D is unclear. Germline V gene sequence: CDR1 SGHTA, CDR2 FQGNSA. V was clipped by 6 bases and J by 3 bases, with 20 bases between them. The CDR3 is 17 residues long. For the CDR3, the DNA is TGTGCCAGCAGAATAAAAGGCCTAGGGCCATCTAATGAAAAACTGTTTTTT. As protein: CASRIKGLGPSNEKLFF.

The gene calls are TRBV7-9 and TRBJ1-2; no clear D gene. Germline CDR1 SEHNR, CDR2 FQNEAQ (reference sequence). V was cut by 10 bases and J by 4 bases, with 10 bases left in between. CDR3 length: 11 residues. The CDR3 loop reads CATMDLYGYTF. CDR3 bases: TGTGCCACCATGGACCTCTATGGCTACACCTTC. The complete variable domain, with remaining parts taken from reference TRBV7-9 and TRBJ1-2, reads DTGVSQNPRHKITKRGQNVTFRCDPISEHNRLYWYRQTLGQGPEFLTYFQNEAQLEKSRLLSDRFSAERPKGSFSTLEIQRTEQGDSAMYLCATMDLYGYTFGSGTRLTVV.

The chain joins TRBV5-1 to TRBJ1-6; D remains unclear. The V end lost 7 bases, the J end lost 9 bases, and 14 bases lay between the germline ends. There are 13 residues in the CDR3. CDR1 and CDR2 (germline): SGHRS, YFSETQ. The CDR3: CASAGGSFSPLHF. The CDR3 DNA sequence: TGCGCCAGCGCTGGAGGGTCTTTTTCACCCCTCCACTTT. Using reference TRBV5-1 and TRBJ1-6 for the parts outside the CDR3, the full variable domain is KAGVTQTPRYLIKTRGQQVTLSCSPISGHRSVSWYQQTPGQGLQFLFEYFSETQRNKGNFPGRFSGRQFSNSRSEMNVSTLELGDSALYLCASAGGSFSPLHFGNGTRLTVT.

The chain links TRBV7-2 to TRBJ1-2; no clear D. The CDR3 consists of 16 residues. Trimming shortened V by 5 bases and J by 0 bases, and 16 bases separated the two germline ends. Germline-derived CDR1 and CDR2 are SGHTA and FQGNSA. DNA of the CDR3: TGTGCCAGCAGCAATGCCCATGGCCAAGCTAACTATGGCTACACCTTC. It translates to CASSNAHGQANYGYTF.

The chain employs TRBV12-3 or TRBV12-4 and TRBJ2-7, with D possibly being TRBD1 or TRBD2 (5 bases each). With 3 bases removed from V and 5 bases from J, the gap between germline ends came to 8 bases. The CDR3 runs to 12 residues. The CDR3 region is CASSFGTNEQYF. Here the CDR3 DNA reads TGTGCCAGCAGTTTTGGGACGAACGAGCAGTACTTC.

The chain links TRBV4-3 to TRBJ1-2; TRBD1 matches 11 bases. Germline CDR1 and CDR2: LGHNA and YSLEER. CDR3 length: 14 amino acids. With V trimmed by 3 bases and J by 9 bases, 6 bases remained unmatched. The CDR3 region is CASSQTDRGLSYTF. The CDR3 nucleotides read TGCGCCAGCAGCCAGACGGACAGGGGGCTTAGCTACACCTTC.